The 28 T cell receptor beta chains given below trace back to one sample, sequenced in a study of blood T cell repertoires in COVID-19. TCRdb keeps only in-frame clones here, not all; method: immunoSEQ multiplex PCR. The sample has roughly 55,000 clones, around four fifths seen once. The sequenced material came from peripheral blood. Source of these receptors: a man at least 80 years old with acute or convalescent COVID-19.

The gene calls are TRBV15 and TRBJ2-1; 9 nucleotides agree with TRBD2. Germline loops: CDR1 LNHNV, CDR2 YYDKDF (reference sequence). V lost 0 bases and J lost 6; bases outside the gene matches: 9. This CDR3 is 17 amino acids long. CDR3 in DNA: TGTGCCACCAGCAGAGATCCCTGGGGCGGGGGGGCCAATGAGCAGTTCTTC. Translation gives CATSRDPWGGGANEQFF.

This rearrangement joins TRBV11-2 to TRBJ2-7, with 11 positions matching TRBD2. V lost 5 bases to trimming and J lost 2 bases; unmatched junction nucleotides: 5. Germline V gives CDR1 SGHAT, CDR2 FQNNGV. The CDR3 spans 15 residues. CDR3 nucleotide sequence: TGTGCCAGCAGCAAACTAGCGGGAGCTCCCTACGAGCAGTACTTC. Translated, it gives CASSKLAGAPYEQYF.

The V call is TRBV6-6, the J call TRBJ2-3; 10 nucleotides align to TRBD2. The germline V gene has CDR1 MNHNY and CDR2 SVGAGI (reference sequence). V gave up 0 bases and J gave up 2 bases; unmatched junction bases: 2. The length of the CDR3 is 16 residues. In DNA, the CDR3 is TGTGCCAGCAGTTACTCTCTAGCGGGAGTCACAGATACGCAGTATTTT. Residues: CASSYSLAGVTDTQYF.

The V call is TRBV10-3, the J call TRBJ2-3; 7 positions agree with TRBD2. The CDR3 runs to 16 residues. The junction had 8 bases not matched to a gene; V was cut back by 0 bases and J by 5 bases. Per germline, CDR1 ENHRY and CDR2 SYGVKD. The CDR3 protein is CAISESRGGPKDTQYF. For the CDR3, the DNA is TGTGCCATCAGTGAGTCTAGGGGAGGGCCGAAAGATACGCAGTATTTT.

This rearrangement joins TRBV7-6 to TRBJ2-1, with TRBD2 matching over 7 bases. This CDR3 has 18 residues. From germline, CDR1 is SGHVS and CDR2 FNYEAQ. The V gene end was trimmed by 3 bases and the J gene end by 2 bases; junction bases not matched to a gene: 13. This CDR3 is CASSFVPGGSGPYNEQFF. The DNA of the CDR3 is TGTGCCAGCAGCTTCGTGCCGGGGGGTAGCGGCCCCTACAATGAGCAGTTCTTC.

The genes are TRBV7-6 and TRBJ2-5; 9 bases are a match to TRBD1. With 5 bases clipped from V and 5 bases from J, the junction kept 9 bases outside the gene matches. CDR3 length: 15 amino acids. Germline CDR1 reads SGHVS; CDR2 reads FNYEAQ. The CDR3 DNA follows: TGTGCCAGCAGCATCGGGACAGGGTTAAGGGAGACCCAGTACTTC. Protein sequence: CASSIGTGLRETQYF. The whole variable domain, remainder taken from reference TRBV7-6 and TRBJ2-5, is GAGVSQSPRYKVTKRGQDVALRCDPISGHVSLYWYRQALGQGPEFLTYFNYEAQQDKSGLPNDRFSAERPEGSISTLTIQRTEQRDSAMYRCASSIGTGLRETQYFGPGTRLLVL.

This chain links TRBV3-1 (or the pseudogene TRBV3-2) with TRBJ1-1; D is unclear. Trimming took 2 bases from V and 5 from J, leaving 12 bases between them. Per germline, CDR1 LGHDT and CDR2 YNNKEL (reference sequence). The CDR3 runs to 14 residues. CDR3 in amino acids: CASSQTRTGTEAFF. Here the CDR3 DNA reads TGTGCCAGCAGCCAAACTCGGACGGGGACTGAAGCTTTCTTT.

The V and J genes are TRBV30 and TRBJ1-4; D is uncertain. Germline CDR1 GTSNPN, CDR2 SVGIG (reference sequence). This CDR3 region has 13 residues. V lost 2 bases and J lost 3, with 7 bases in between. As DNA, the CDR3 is TGTGCCTGGAGTCGGCAGGCTAATGAAAAACTGTTTTTT. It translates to CAWSRQANEKLFF.

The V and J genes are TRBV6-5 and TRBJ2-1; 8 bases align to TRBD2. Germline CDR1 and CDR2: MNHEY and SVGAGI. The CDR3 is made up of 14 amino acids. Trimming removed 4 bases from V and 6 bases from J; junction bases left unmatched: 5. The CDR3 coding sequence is TGTGCCAGCAGTTGGGACGGGAGGGCCAATGAGCAGTTCTTC. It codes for CASSWDGRANEQFF.

The CDR3 DNA sequence: TGCAGCGTTGAAAAAAAACCGACAGGAAAGAGGACTGAAGCTTTCTTT. Translated, it gives CSVEKKPTGKRTEAFF. The chain joins TRBV29-1 to TRBJ1-1, with a possible D match to TRBD1 (6 bases). Trimming shortened V by 2 bases and J by 5 bases, and 21 bases separated the two germline ends. Germline loops: CDR1 SQVTM, CDR2 ANQGSEA. CDR3 length: 16 amino acids.

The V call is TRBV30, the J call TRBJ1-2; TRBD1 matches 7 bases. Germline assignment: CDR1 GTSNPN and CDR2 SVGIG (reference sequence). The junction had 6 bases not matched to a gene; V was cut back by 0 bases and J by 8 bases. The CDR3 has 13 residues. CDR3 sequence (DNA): TGTGCCTGGAGTGTGACAGGGAGTGTCGGCTACACCTTC. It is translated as CAWSVTGSVGYTF.

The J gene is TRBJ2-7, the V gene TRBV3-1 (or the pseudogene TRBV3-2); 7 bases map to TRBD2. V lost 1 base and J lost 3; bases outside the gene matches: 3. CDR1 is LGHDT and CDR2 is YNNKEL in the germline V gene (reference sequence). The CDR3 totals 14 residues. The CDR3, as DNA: TGTGCCAGCAGCCAAGCCAGCGGGGTCTACGAGCAGTACTTC. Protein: CASSQASGVYEQYF.

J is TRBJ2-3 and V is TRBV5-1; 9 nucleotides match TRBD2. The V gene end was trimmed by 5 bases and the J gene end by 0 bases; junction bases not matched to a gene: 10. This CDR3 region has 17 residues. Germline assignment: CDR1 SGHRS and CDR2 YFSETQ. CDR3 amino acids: CASRRGAGGPSTDTQYF. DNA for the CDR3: TGCGCCAGCAGACGGGGAGCGGGGGGACCTAGCACAGATACGCAGTATTTT.

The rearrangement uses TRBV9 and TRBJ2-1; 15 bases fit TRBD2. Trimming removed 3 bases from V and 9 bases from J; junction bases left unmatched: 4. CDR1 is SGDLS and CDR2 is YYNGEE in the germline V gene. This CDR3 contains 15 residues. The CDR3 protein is CASSAGTSGGFEQFF. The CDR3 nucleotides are TGTGCCAGCAGCGCCGGGACTAGCGGGGGGTTTGAGCAGTTCTTC.

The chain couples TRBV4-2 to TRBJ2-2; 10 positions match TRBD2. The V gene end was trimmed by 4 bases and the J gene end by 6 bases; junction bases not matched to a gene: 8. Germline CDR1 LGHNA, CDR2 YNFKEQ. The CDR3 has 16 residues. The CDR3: CASSPMGLAFSGELFF. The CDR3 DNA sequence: TGTGCCAGCAGCCCAATGGGACTAGCGTTTTCCGGGGAGCTGTTTTTT.

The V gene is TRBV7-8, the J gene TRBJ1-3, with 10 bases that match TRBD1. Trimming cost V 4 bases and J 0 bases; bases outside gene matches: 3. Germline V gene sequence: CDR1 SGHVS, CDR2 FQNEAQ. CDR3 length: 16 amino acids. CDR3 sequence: CASSYGQGDSGNTIYF. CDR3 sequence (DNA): TGTGCCAGCAGCTATGGACAGGGGGACTCTGGAAACACCATATATTTT.

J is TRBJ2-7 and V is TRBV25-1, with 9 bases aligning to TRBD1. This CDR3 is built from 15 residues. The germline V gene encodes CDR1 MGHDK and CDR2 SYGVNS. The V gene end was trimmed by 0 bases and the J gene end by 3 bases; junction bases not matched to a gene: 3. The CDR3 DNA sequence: TGTGCCAGCAGTGAATACGGGACAGGGATCTACGAGCAGTACTTC. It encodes CASSEYGTGIYEQYF.

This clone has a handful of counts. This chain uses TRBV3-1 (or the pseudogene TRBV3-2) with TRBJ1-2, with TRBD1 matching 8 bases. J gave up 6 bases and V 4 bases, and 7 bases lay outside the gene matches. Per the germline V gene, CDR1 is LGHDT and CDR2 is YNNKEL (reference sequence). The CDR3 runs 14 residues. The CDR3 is CASSPDRGFHGYTF. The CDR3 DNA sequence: TGTGCCAGCAGCCCCGACAGGGGATTCCATGGCTACACCTTC.

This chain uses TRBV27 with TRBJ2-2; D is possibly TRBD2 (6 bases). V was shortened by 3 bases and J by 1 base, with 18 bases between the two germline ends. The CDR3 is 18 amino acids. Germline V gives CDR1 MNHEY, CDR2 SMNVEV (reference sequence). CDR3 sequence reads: CASSFSPRAGRNTGELFF. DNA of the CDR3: TGTGCCAGCAGTTTCTCCCCCCGGGCGGGAAGGAACACCGGGGAGCTGTTTTTT.

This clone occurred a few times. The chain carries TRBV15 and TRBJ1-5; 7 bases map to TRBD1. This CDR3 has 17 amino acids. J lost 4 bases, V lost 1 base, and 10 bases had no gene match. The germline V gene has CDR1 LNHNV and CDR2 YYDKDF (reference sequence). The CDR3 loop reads CATSRGLEAQGNQPQHF. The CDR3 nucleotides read TGTGCCACCAGCAGAGGATTAGAGGCACAGGGGAATCAGCCCCAGCATTTT.

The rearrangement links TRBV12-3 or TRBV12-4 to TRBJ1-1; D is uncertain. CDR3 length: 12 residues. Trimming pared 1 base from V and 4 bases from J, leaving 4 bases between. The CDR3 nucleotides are TGTGCCAGCAGTTTAGGGCCCACTGAAGCTTTCTTT. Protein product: CASSLGPTEAFF.

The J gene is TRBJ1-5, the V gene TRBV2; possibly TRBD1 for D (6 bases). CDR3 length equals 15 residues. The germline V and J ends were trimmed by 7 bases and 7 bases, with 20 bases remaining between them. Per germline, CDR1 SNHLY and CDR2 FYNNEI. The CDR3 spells CASKLQGLPNQPQHF. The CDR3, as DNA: TGTGCCAGCAAGCTACAGGGTCTTCCTAACCAGCCCCAGCATTTT.

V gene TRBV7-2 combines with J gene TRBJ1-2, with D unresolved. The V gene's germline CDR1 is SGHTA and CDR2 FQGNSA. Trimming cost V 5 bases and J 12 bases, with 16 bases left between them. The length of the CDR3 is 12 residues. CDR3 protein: CASSQGGTWDTF. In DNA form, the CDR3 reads TGTGCCAGCAGCCAAGGCGGTACTTGGGACACCTTC.

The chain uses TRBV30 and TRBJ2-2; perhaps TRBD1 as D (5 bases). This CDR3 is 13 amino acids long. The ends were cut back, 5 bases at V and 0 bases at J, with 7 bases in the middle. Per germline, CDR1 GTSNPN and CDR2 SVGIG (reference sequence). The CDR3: CAWGAANTGELFF. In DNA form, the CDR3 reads TGTGCCTGGGGGGCAGCGAACACCGGGGAGCTGTTTTTT.

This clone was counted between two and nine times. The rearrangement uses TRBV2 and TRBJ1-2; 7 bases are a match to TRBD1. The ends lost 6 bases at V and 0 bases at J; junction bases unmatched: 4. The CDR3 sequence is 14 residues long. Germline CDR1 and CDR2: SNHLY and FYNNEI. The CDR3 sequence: CASRGDSTNYGYTF. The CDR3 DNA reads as TGTGCCAGCAGGGGGGACAGCACTAACTATGGCTACACCTTC.

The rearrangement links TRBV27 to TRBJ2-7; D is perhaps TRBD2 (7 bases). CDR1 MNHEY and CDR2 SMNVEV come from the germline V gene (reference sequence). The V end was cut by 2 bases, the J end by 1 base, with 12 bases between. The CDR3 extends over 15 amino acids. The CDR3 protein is CASSLGGGGSYEQYF. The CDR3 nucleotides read TGTGCCAGCAGTTTAGGAGGGGGGGGATCCTACGAGCAGTACTTC.

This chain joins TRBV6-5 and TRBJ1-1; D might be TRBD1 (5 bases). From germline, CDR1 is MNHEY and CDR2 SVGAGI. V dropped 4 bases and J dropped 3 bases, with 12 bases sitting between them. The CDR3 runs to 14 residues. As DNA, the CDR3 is TGTGCCAGCAGTTGGAGCAGGGCCTACACTGAAGCTTTCTTT. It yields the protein CASSWSRAYTEAFF.

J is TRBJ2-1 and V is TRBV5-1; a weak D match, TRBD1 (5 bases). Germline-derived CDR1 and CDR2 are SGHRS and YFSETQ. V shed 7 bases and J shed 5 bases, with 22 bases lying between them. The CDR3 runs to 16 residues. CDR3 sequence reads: CASSRIRGLPNNEQFF. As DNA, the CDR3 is TGCGCCAGCTCAAGGATAAGGGGTCTTCCAAACAATGAGCAGTTCTTC.